The 5 T cell receptor beta chains below were found in one sample sequenced in a study of long-term antiretroviral therapy in people with HIV. Samples were assayed with immunoSEQ v3.0 at survey level. Repertoires were generated with immunoSEQ multiplex PCR, while TCRdb's copy carries only in-frame clones and drops some. The sample holds roughly 13,000 clones; around 77% are singletons and the top ten take over 11%. Sequences were derived from unsorted PBMCs, sampled 1.3 years after starting antiretroviral therapy. The receptors were sampled from a woman younger than 30 with HIV.

V usage is TRBV28 and J usage is TRBJ1-1, with 7 nucleotides matching TRBD1. Germline CDR1 and CDR2: MDHEN and SYDVKM. This CDR3 region has 15 residues. After removal of 4 bases from V and 3 bases from J, the junction contained 8 bases not matched to a gene. The CDR3 region is CASSSPGQADTEAFF. DNA of the CDR3: TGTGCCAGCAGTTCTCCTGGACAGGCCGACACTGAAGCTTTCTTT.

This chain connects TRBV9 to TRBJ2-7, with a possible D match to TRBD2 (6 bases). Trimming took 5 bases from V and 0 from J, leaving 18 bases between them. The CDR3 consists of 16 residues. The germline CDR1 and CDR2 sequences are SGDLS and YYNGEE. The CDR3 region is CASSVRDETSSYEQYF. CDR3 sequence (DNA): TGTGCCAGCAGTGTCCGGGACGAGACTAGCTCCTACGAGCAGTACTTC.

The genes are TRBV15 and TRBJ2-2; D gene ambiguous. The length of the CDR3 is 14 residues. V lost 1 base, J lost 3 bases, and 6 bases lay in between. Germline lookup yields CDR1 LNHNV and CDR2 YYDKDF (reference sequence). CDR3 nucleotides: TGTGCCACCAGCAGAGCCCCAGACACCGGGGAGCTGTTTTTT. Translation: CATSRAPDTGELFF.

The chain is built from TRBV5-4 and TRBJ1-2; TRBD1 agrees at 7 bases. CDR3 length: 14 amino acids. V lost 3 bases to trimming and J lost 7 bases; unmatched junction nucleotides: 9. CDR1 SGHNT and CDR2 YYREEE come from the germline V gene (reference sequence). The DNA of the CDR3 is TGTGCCAGCAGCTCCCCAGAGGACAGGCTTGGCTACACCTTC. This codes for CASSSPEDRLGYTF.

This clone appeared once. The chain has TRBV9 and TRBJ1-5, with D uncertain. Germline assignment: CDR1 SGDLS and CDR2 YYNGEE. The V and J ends lost 2 bases and 3 bases respectively, with 9 bases between them. The CDR3 loop spans 14 amino acids. CDR3 sequence: CASSVSGNNQPQHF. In DNA form, the CDR3 reads TGTGCCAGCAGCGTCTCTGGGAACAATCAGCCCCAGCATTTT.